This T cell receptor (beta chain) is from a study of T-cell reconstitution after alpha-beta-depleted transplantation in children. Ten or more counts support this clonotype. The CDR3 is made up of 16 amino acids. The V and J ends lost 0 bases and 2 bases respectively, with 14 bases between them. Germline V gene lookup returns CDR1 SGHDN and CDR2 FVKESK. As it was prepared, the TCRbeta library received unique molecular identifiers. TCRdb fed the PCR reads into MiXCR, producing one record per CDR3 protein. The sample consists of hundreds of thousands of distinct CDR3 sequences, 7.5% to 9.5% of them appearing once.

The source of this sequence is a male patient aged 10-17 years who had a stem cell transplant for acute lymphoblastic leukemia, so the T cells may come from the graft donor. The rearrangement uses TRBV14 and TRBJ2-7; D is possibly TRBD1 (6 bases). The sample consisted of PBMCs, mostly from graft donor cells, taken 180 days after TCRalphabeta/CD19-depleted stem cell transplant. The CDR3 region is CASSQDLGQHPYEQYF. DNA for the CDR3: TGTGCCAGCAGCCAAGATCTAGGACAGCATCCCTACGAGCAGTACTTC.